This T cell receptor (beta chain) was recorded in a study of blood T cells in healthy people across ages. Study conclusions and caveats: Among long-lived donors, naive CD4+ cells were more numerous and diversity higher than in aged donors. The CMV status of each donor remained undetermined, and this could have confounded shifts in expanded clonotypes.

The CDR3 loop spans 16 amino acids. Germline CDR1 reads LNHNV; CDR2 reads YYDKDF (reference sequence). J gave up 8 bases and V 0 bases, and 9 bases lay outside the gene matches. A second PCR of 7 to 11 cycles used a sample-barcoded 5' primer and a J-beta primer mix. A tag from a template-switch adaptor with 12 random nucleotides marked each cDNA molecule. Via MiXCR, TCRdb re-called the 5' RACE reads, giving one row per CDR3 protein. The repertoire has about 1.8 million distinct CDR3 sequences, around half of them found once; the top ten carry over 2%. Note on this clonotype: As yet, its antigen is unknown.

Donation came from healthy Caucasian individuals in Russia who were aged 6 to 90. The chain has TRBV15 and TRBJ2-1, with 8 positions matching TRBD2. What was sequenced was blood. This TCR was sampled from a woman aged 40 to 50 in good health. The CDR3 loop reads CATSRDSRGGEDEQFF. The CDR3 coding sequence is TGTGCCACCAGCAGAGATTCACGGGGGGGCGAGGATGAGCAGTTCTTC.